This T cell receptor (beta chain) comes out of a study of T cells after yellow fever vaccination. Details on this clonotype: As yet, its antigen is unknown.

UMIs and a universal primer site were added when TCR cDNA was made by 5'RACE template switching. TCRdb passed the 5' RACE reads through MiXCR, listing each CDR3 protein once. In the table there are about 130,000 distinct CDR3 sequences, more than 6.5% of which are singletons. The study's findings and limits: Clonotypes found in both CD4 and CD8 compartments made up a small share.

This CDR3 spans 13 amino acids. V dropped 8 bases and J dropped 0 bases, with 8 bases sitting between them. Germline V gives CDR1 ENHRY, CDR2 SYGVKD. The TCR comes from a man aged 18 to 29 who received the YFV17D yellow fever vaccine. The specimen comprised CD4+ T cells sorted from PBMCs, sampled 10 to 11 days after the first yellow fever vaccination. The V call is TRBV10-3, the J call TRBJ1-3; D is undetermined. The CDR3 sequence is CAIGRPSGNTIYF. The CDR3 DNA follows: TGTGCCATCGGGCGACCCTCTGGAAACACCATATATTTT.